Given below is one T cell receptor beta chain in context. Its antigen remains unknown. Clones were read by immunoSEQ multiplex PCR, and TCRdb kept only the in-frame ones, dropping some. The sample consists of 150,000 or so clones, about 90% of them appearing once. This sample was included in a study of T cell responses to AZD1222 COVID-19 vaccine. General study results and limits: Among the donors, most were white British and more were female, and clonal diversity was possibly underestimated.

The sample here was peripheral blood, taken 28 days after the second AZD1222 dose. The receptor was derived from an adult who received the AZD1222 COVID-19 vaccine.

CDR3 region: CASLGRLGHEQYF. CDR3 sequence (DNA): TGTGCCAGTTTGGGACGGCTGGGCCATGAGCAGTACTTC. This chain connects TRBV28 to TRBJ2-7; D is perhaps TRBD1 or TRBD2 (5 bases each). Trimming stripped 9 bases from V and 7 bases from J, with 19 bases between. Germline V gene lookup returns CDR1 MDHEN and CDR2 SYDVKM. The CDR3 contains 13 residues. Complete variable domain (other parts from reference TRBV28 and TRBJ2-7): DVKVTQSSRYLVKRTGEKVFLECVQDMDHENMFWYRQDPGLGLRLIYFSYDVKMKEKGDIPEGYSVSREKKERFSLILESASTNQTSMYLCASLGRLGHEQYFGPGTRLTVT.